These 21 T cell receptor beta chains came from one sample sequenced in a study of technical replicates of blood from a handful of donors. Clones were sequenced by immunoSEQ multiplex PCR, and TCRdb holds only the in-frame ones, with some missing. In the table there are almost 70,000 clones, about 89% of which are singletons. Source material: PBMCs. All receptors come from a human donor in good health. Some clones in this sample may be carry-over from other donors' samples.

This rearrangement joins TRBV7-9 to TRBJ2-7; D is unclear. This CDR3 region has 14 residues. V was cut by 1 base and J by 3 bases, with 10 bases left in between. The germline V gene encodes CDR1 SEHNR and CDR2 FQNEAQ (reference sequence). CDR3 DNA sequence: TGTGCCAGCAGCTTAGATCCCCCGGGCTACGAGCAGTACTTC. Its translation is CASSLDPPGYEQYF.

V and J are TRBV6-1 and TRBJ1-5; D unclear. This CDR3 has 14 amino acids. The V end was cut by 2 bases, the J end by 2 bases, with 7 bases between. Germline assignment: CDR1 MNHNS and CDR2 SASEGT. The CDR3, as DNA: TGTGCCAGCAGTGAAAGGCAGGGCAATCAGCCCCAGCATTTT. This translates into CASSERQGNQPQHF.

The chain couples TRBV7-8 to TRBJ2-2; 8 positions match TRBD2. With V trimmed by 5 bases and J by 5 bases, 16 bases remained unmatched. The germline CDR1 and CDR2 sequences are SGHVS and FQNEAQ. CDR3 length: 18 residues. CDR3 region: CASSQRGAGELRTGELFF. The CDR3 DNA sequence: TGTGCCAGCAGCCAACGGGGAGCGGGGGAACTTAGAACCGGGGAGCTGTTTTTT.

V and J are TRBV2 and TRBJ1-5, with D uncertain. V lost 4 bases and J lost 5, with 9 bases in between. CDR1 SNHLY and CDR2 FYNNEI come from the germline V gene. This CDR3 region has 13 residues. The CDR3 DNA is TGTGCCAGCAGTGTTGGTCGGGATCAGCCCCAGCATTTT. Protein sequence: CASSVGRDQPQHF.

The chain joins TRBV4-1 to TRBJ1-2; D gene ambiguous. The CDR3 covers 16 residues. Germline V gene data show CDR1 as MGHRA and CDR2 as YSYEKL. The V end was cut by 0 bases, the J end by 4 bases, with 15 bases between. CDR3 coding DNA: TGCGCCAGCAGCCAAGATCCTCTGGGAGGGATCTATGGCTACACCTTC. Its translation is CASSQDPLGGIYGYTF.

V usage is TRBV9 and J usage is TRBJ2-5; D uncertain. The CDR3 extends over 14 amino acids. Trimming shortened V by 0 bases and J by 0 bases, and 6 bases separated the two germline ends. Per the germline V gene, CDR1 is SGDLS and CDR2 is YYNGEE. CDR3 coding DNA: TGTGCCAGCAGCGTAGGGCAGTACCAAGAGACCCAGTACTTC. Amino acids: CASSVGQYQETQYF.

The V gene is TRBV2, the J gene TRBJ2-1, with TRBD2 matching over 7 bases. The CDR3 runs 15 residues. Trimming removed 4 bases from V and 3 bases from J; junction bases left unmatched: 6. In germline, CDR1 is SNHLY, CDR2 FYNNEI. CDR3 nucleotide sequence: TGTGCCAGCAGTGTGAGGACTAGACTCTACAATGAGCAGTTCTTC. Translating it yields CASSVRTRLYNEQFF. The full variable domain, its missing parts supplied by reference TRBV2 and TRBJ2-1, is EPEVTQTPSHQVTQMGQEVILRCVPISNHLYFYWYRQILGQKVEFLVSFYNNEISEKSEIFDDQFSVERPDGSNFTLKIRSTKLEDSAMYFCASSVRTRLYNEQFFGPGTRLTVL.

The chain carries TRBV27 and TRBJ2-2; 10 bases line up with TRBD2. J lost 4 bases, V lost 4 bases, and 6 bases had no gene match. CDR1 and CDR2 (germline): MNHEY, SMNVEV (reference sequence). This CDR3 is 16 amino acids long. The CDR3 coding sequence is TGTGCCAGCAGTTCCCCTAGCGGGAGCCCCACCGGGGAGCTGTTTTTT. It specifies CASSSPSGSPTGELFF.

The chain couples TRBV7-3 to TRBJ2-1; 8 positions match TRBD2. With V trimmed by 2 bases and J by 8 bases, 11 bases remained unmatched. This CDR3 region has 16 residues. Germline-derived CDR1 and CDR2 are SGHTA and FQGTGA. The CDR3 sequence: CASSLGSGGGLYEQFF. The CDR3 nucleotides read TGTGCCAGCAGCTTAGGCTCTGGCGGGGGGCTGTATGAGCAGTTCTTC.

The rearrangement links TRBV15 to TRBJ2-7; 9 positions agree with TRBD2. J gave up 4 bases and V 1 base, and 8 bases lay outside the gene matches. CDR1 LNHNV and CDR2 YYDKDF come from the germline V gene (reference sequence). The CDR3 is made up of 16 amino acids. The CDR3: CATSRVESGGLYEQYF. The DNA for the CDR3 is TGTGCCACCAGCAGAGTCGAAAGCGGGGGGCTTTACGAGCAGTACTTC.

The rearrangement uses TRBV13 and TRBJ1-3, with D maybe TRBD1 (6 bases). CDR1 and CDR2 from the germline V gene are PRHDT and FYEKMQ (reference sequence). Trimming pared 1 base from V and 4 bases from J, leaving 14 bases between. CDR3 length equals 16 residues. CDR3 sequence (DNA): TGTGCCAGCAGCTTAGCACCCAGGGGCACCGGAAACACCATATATTTT. Protein: CASSLAPRGTGNTIYF.

The chain has TRBV6-5 and TRBJ1-1; no definite D call. Germline V gene lookup returns CDR1 MNHEY and CDR2 SVGAGI. The CDR3 is 13 residues long. With 8 bases removed from V and 4 bases from J, the gap between germline ends came to 14 bases. CDR3 region: CASGRPMSTEAFF. The CDR3 DNA sequence: TGTGCCAGCGGGCGCCCTATGAGCACTGAAGCTTTCTTT.

This clone has only one observation. This rearrangement joins TRBV18 to TRBJ1-3; D gene ambiguous. Germline V gene lookup returns CDR1 KGHSH and CDR2 LQKENI. Trimming took 2 bases from V and 7 from J, leaving 12 bases between them. CDR3 length: 14 residues. CDR3 protein: CASSPTTPSNTIYF. CDR3 bases: TGTGCCAGCTCACCAACTACCCCAAGCAACACCATATATTTT.

This clone appeared a single time. The V call is TRBV7-9, the J call TRBJ1-4, with TRBD1 identical over 10 bases. The germline V gene has CDR1 SEHNR and CDR2 FQNEAQ (reference sequence). This CDR3 is built from 17 residues. The V segment lost 4 bases and the J segment 12 bases; nucleotides outside the gene matches: 17. CDR3 sequence: CASSWTRDRGFSMELFF. In DNA form, the CDR3 reads TGTGCCAGCAGCTGGACCCGGGACAGGGGTTTTTCGATGGAACTGTTTTTT.

This clone was seen just once. The chain employs TRBV7-2 and TRBJ1-2; tentatively, D is TRBD1 (6 bases). Trimming shortened V by 0 bases and J by 8 bases, and 13 bases separated the two germline ends. CDR3 size: 14 residues. Germline V gives CDR1 SGHTA, CDR2 FQGNSA. CDR3 loop: CASSLAAGGQGYTF. CDR3 sequence (DNA): TGTGCCAGCAGCTTAGCCGCGGGGGGGCAGGGCTACACCTTC.

The chain joins TRBV2 to TRBJ2-2; 8 nucleotides agree with TRBD2. CDR3 size: 17 residues. Germline assignment: CDR1 SNHLY and CDR2 FYNNEI. The ends lost 4 bases at V and 5 bases at J; junction bases unmatched: 12. The CDR3 is CASSGQSGSAMTGELFF. CDR3 sequence (DNA): TGTGCCAGCAGTGGGCAGAGCGGGAGTGCTATGACCGGGGAGCTGTTTTTT. The full variable domain, in which reference TRBV2 and TRBJ2-2 provide the parts outside the CDR3, is EPEVTQTPSHQVTQMGQEVILRCVPISNHLYFYWYRQILGQKVEFLVSFYNNEISEKSEIFDDQFSVERPDGSNFTLKIRSTKLEDSAMYFCASSGQSGSAMTGELFFGEGSRLTVL.

The rearrangement uses TRBV10-3 and TRBJ2-5; TRBD2 agrees at 7 bases. The CDR3 loop spans 14 amino acids. Germline loops: CDR1 ENHRY, CDR2 SYGVKD. V dropped 3 bases and J dropped 1; count of bases not matched to a gene: 2. The CDR3 DNA reads as TGTGCCATCAGTGACGCGGGGGTCCAAGAGACCCAGTACTTC. Translated: CAISDAGVQETQYF.

The chain is built from TRBV5-1 and TRBJ1-1; 7 bases agree with TRBD1. The CDR3 contains 14 residues. Trimming at V came to 0 bases and at J to 5 bases, leaving 4 bases not matched to a gene. Germline assignment: CDR1 SGHRS and CDR2 YFSETQ. CDR3 amino acids: CASSLETGNTEAFF. CDR3 DNA: TGCGCCAGCAGCTTGGAGACAGGGAATACTGAAGCTTTCTTT. The full variable domain, completed using reference TRBV5-1 and TRBJ1-1, is KAGVTQTPRYLIKTRGQQVTLSCSPISGHRSVSWYQQTPGQGLQFLFEYFSETQRNKGNFPGRFSGRQFSNSRSEMNVSTLELGDSALYLCASSLETGNTEAFFGQGTRLTVV.

V gene TRBV29-1 combines with J gene TRBJ1-1, with 9 bases identical to TRBD1. CDR1 and CDR2 (germline): SQVTM, ANQGSEA. The CDR3 is made up of 12 amino acids. Trimming at V came to 6 bases and at J to 4 bases, leaving 3 bases not matched to a gene. As DNA, the CDR3 is TGCAGCGTCCAACAGGGGGCCACTGAAGCTTTCTTT. Translating gives CSVQQGATEAFF.

This clone was picked up one time. The chain employs TRBV4-2 and TRBJ2-7; 9 nucleotides align to TRBD2. The germline gives CDR1 LGHNA, CDR2 YNFKEQ. There are 15 residues in the CDR3. V gave up 3 bases and J gave up 3 bases; unmatched junction bases: 6. CDR3 in DNA: TGTGCCAGCAGCCAGCAGACTAGCGGTAGCTACGAGCAGTACTTC. Amino acids: CASSQQTSGSYEQYF.

The chain couples TRBV6-1 to TRBJ1-1, with TRBD1 identical over 9 bases. CDR1 is MNHNS and CDR2 is SASEGT in the germline V gene. The CDR3 spans 14 residues. J lost 5 bases, V lost 6 bases, and 7 bases had no gene match. For the CDR3, the DNA is TGTGCCAGCAGATCACAGGGGGCAGGAACTGAAGCTTTCTTT. As protein: CASRSQGAGTEAFF.